This T cell receptor (beta chain) was identified during a study of blood T cells in healthy people across ages (dated by TCRdb to the mid-2010s). Background on the whole study: In model experiments, roughly one uniquely barcoded TCR beta cDNA molecule per two T cells was captured by template switching. Using deep sequencing normalized with unique cDNA molecular identifiers, the study measured how TCR beta repertoire diversity changes with age. The donors were divided into four age groups: young (average around 15 years), middle-aged (approximately 42), aged (62) and long-lived (about 84). For two donors (one aged 18 to 29 and one aged 80 or older), the study analyzed two additional independent replicas of 1 million unique cDNA reads from the same blood draw. To avoid experimental bias, donors of different ages were spread randomly across the sequencing lanes. Overall study results and their limits: Since profiling was done on bulk unsorted PBMCs, naive and antigen-experienced compartments could not be conclusively compared. The long-lived group showed more naive CD4+ T cells, fewer expanded clones and increased TCR diversity than the aged group, suggesting age selection. Because donor CMV infection status was unknown, age-related changes in expanded clonotypes were potentially confounded. Observed TCR beta diversity correlated strongly with the percentage of naive T cells measured by flow cytometry. Estimates of total diversity based on one million sequenced T cells were considered lower bounds and underestimates. Observed TCR beta diversity per million T cells fell roughly linearly with age, and a significant reduction was already apparent by age roughly 40.

Donors were a few dozen systemically healthy Caucasian individuals from Russia aged 6 to 90 years. Each donor gave ten milliliters of peripheral blood, drawn into EDTA-treated Vacutainer tubes. PBMCs were isolated by Ficoll-Paque density-gradient centrifugation, with at least 7 million obtained per sample. Total RNA, at least 6 micrograms per sample, was extracted from PBMCs with Trizol reagent. For every donor, flow cytometry on a PBMC aliquot measured the percentage of naive CD45RAhigh/CD27high T cells. As concerns this clonotype: Its target antigen remains unknown. Base qualities are not provided; no much larger clone lies one nucleotide away.

Library preparation was by 5' RACE. The instrument was an Illumina HiSeq 2500. A second PCR of 7 to 11 cycles was performed with a sample-barcoded 5' primer and a J-beta primer mix. Each TCR beta cDNA molecule received a unique molecular identifier from a template-switch 5' adaptor carrying 12 random nucleotides. Each sample yielded at least 3 million CDR3-containing paired-end reads. All of the RNA was converted into first-strand cDNA using the Mint cDNA synthesis kit, with a TRBC-specific oligonucleotide serving as the primer. After uracil-DNA glycosylase treatment, a first 18-cycle PCR used universal primers M1SS and BC2_uni_R on all cDNA. The paper's processing steps were these. For normalization, 1 million high-quality reads, each with a distinct molecular identifier, were randomly selected from each sample. Instead of being binned into consensus sequences, reads that shared molecular identifiers were thrown out. MiTCR, run with a Q25 quality threshold and the strictest error-elimination algorithm, handled CDR3 identification, clonotype clustering and error correction. A nonparametric unseen species model with Euler transformation was used to estimate lower-bound total TCR beta diversity. TCRdb handled the public reads itself, with Q25 trimming in fastp and clone calling in MiXCR, and kept productive beta chains. When rows share a CDR3 protein, they turn into one entry using the most common DNA and genes. These V and J calls derive from TCRdb rather than the authors' analysis. The sample records over 1,500,000 distinct CDR3 sequences, 49% of which are singletons. The top ten clonotypes cover more than 2% of the sample.

For CDR1 and CDR2, the germline V gene (reference sequence) lists SGHKS and YYEKEE. Trimming at the junction amounts to 2 bases on V and 4 bases on J, and the germline ends lie 12 bases apart. From its cysteine to its phenylalanine, the CDR3 spans 14 amino acids. The entry retains the CDR3 DNA only, 42 bases that are in frame from base 1. This sequence uses TRBV5-5 and TRBJ1-1; no D segment can be confidently identified. The receptor's source is a woman in her 40s in good health. The sample was blood. DNA sequence: TGTGCCAGCAGCTTTTTTGGTGTAAGCACTGAAGCTTTCTTT. It translates to CASSFFGVSTEAFF.